The clone carrying this T cell receptor (beta chain) was seen many times. TCRdb recomputed calls from the 5' RACE reads with MiXCR, one row per CDR3 protein. This sample has approximately 340,000 distinct CDR3 sequences; roughly 13% occur once, and the top ten carry about 22%. The sample comes from a study of T-cell memory formation after mild COVID-19. The source is a man aged 18 to 35 who had mild COVID-19 (a few samples of this study predate the infection). Cell type and time point are not known. The sample was PBMCs or a T cell subset sorted from them (not recorded which).

CDR3 in DNA: TGTGCCAGCAGCCAAAGGGGGGGAAGATACAATGAGCAGTTCTTC. Encoded protein: CASSQRGGRYNEQFF. The chain carries TRBV7-2 and TRBJ2-1; tentative D call: TRBD2 (7 bases). V was trimmed by 5 bases and J by 4 bases, leaving 15 bases between them. Germline V gene data show CDR1 as SGHTA and CDR2 as FQGNSA. The CDR3 is 15 residues long.